A selection of T cell receptor beta chains follows, all from one sample in a study of T cell changes during pregnancy in multiple sclerosis. Sequencing was performed with immunoSEQ multiplex PCR; in TCRdb, only in-frame clones are kept and a portion is missing. The table records around 45,000 clones, approximately 92% of them present only once. This material consisted of CD4+ T cells from peripheral blood mononuclear cells, taken in the second trimester of pregnancy. Receptors originate from a female donor in good health, enrolled as a control in a pregnancy study. CDR3s include the opening cysteine and the closing phenylalanine or tryptophan.

v_gene	j_gene	CDR3aa
TRBV5-1	TRBJ1-2	CASRTGQGTPGGYTF
TRBV5-6	TRBJ2-1	CASSLMPSSGGAWEQFF
TRBV11-3	TRBJ2-1	CASSPGEWYNEQFF
TRBV6-1	TRBJ2-1	CASSSISAYNEQFF
TRBV5-1	TRBJ1-1	CASSSTVNTEAFF
TRBV6-5	TRBJ1-5	CASRKGAMGQPQHF
TRBV10-3	TRBJ2-1	CAISETSGGAGEQFF
TRBV27	TRBJ2-7	CASSLREGYEQYF
TRBV5-4	TRBJ2-1	CASSLGREPYNEQFF
TRBV4-2	TRBJ2-2	CASSQRGESNTGELFF
TRBV5-1	TRBJ2-5	CASSKGQGGAQETQYF
TRBV19	TRBJ2-7	CASSMGLSSYEQYF
TRBV7-9	TRBJ1-2	CASSLAAVSTNYGYTF
TRBV10-3	TRBJ2-1	CAIRARGSNEQFF
TRBV2	TRBJ2-3	CASTLEGGGPSTDTQYF
TRBV28	TRBJ1-5	CASSETGIQPQHF
TRBV6-1	TRBJ1-6	CASSEPERSLHF
TRBV29-1	TRBJ2-2	CSAGGYRGEAGELFF
TRBV6-1	TRBJ1-2	CASSGGPGANYGYTF
TRBV18	TRBJ2-7	CASSATGTGGNEQYF
TRBV14	TRBJ2-7	CASSSGQGERQYF
TRBV11-2	TRBJ2-5	CASSQGQGSPETQYF
TRBV6-1	TRBJ1-5	CASSERSERGYQPQHF
TRBV5-6	TRBJ1-1	CASSLDRYEAFF
TRBV2	TRBJ2-1	CASAELAGRYNEQFF
TRBV19	TRBJ1-1	CASQRGGRQSEAFF
TRBV2	TRBJ2-1	CASSVVLAGAFF
TRBV14	TRBJ2-7	CASSHFYEQYF
TRBV2	TRBJ2-3	CASSEMTRADTQYF
TRBV18	TRBJ2-5	CASSPPGTAQETQYF
TRBV11-2	TRBJ1-1	CASSPAREGFRSNTEAFF
TRBV2	TRBJ2-3	CASRHSIWVAGIGTDTQYF
TRBV29-1	TRBJ1-1	CSVEDRRGNTEAFF
TRBV10-1	TRBJ2-1	CASSRGAHYNEQFF
TRBV9	TRBJ2-4	CASSAQTGGKDIQYF
TRBV7-7	TRBJ2-1	CASSFSYYNEQFF
TRBV2	TRBJ2-1	CASSEVGLAGVSEQFF
TRBV5-1	TRBJ1-4	CASSPTNGAEVGEKLFF
TRBV19	TRBJ1-2	CASSIVGQTVCTF
TRBV6-6	TRBJ1-1	CASSYDQGGGNTEAFF
TRBV28	TRBJ1-5	CASRPTGSNQPQHF
TRBV7-7	TRBJ2-1	CASSLVGQDNEQFF
TRBV11-2	TRBJ2-1	CASSLGAGTMVEQFF
TRBV20-1	TRBJ2-3	CSASSGAQWYF
TRBV2	TRBJ1-3	CASRSGAGNTIYF
TRBV10-3	TRBJ2-7	CAISQRDRGPYEQYF
TRBV2	TRBJ2-2	CASSKNGDTGELFF
TRBV11-3	TRBJ2-1	CASIFAGRDYNEQFF